The 7 T cell receptor beta chains below come from one sample, sequenced in a study of Graves' ophthalmopathy and Graves' hyperthyroidism. Amplified material comprised TCR beta CDR3 regions derived from RNA transcripts. First-round RT-PCR used HTBI primers; second-round multiplex PCR followed. TCRdb called the multiplex PCR reads again in MiXCR, with one record for every CDR3 protein. The top ten clones hold 2.5% to 3.5% of a sample with 400,000 to 450,000 distinct CDR3 sequences, around a fifth of them seen once. Specimen: peripheral blood. All receptors derive from a woman between 18 and 30 years old with stable Graves' hyperthyroidism.

J is TRBJ2-4 and V is TRBV5-5, with D unresolved. The V gene lost 2 bases and the J gene lost 2 bases, with 11 bases spanning the gap. The CDR3 runs 15 residues. Looked up from germline, CDR1 is SGHKS and CDR2 is YYEKEE (reference sequence). The chain's CDR3 is CASSFYGPSKNIQYF. The CDR3 DNA reads as TGTGCCAGCAGCTTCTACGGGCCCTCCAAAAACATTCAGTACTTC.

This clonotype was recorded many times. One junction end disagrees with the germline gene, perhaps due to a read error. The chain links TRBV6-2 or TRBV6-3 to TRBJ2-7; tentative D call: TRBD1 (5 bases). This CDR3 spans 12 amino acids. Germline-derived CDR1 and CDR2 are MNHEY and SVGEGT. For the CDR3, the DNA is TGTGCCAGCGCCGACAGACTTTACGAGCAGTGCTTC. The encoded protein is CASADRLYEQCF.

This clonotype was detected many times. The V and J genes are TRBV6-2 or TRBV6-3 and TRBJ2-7; TRBD2 agrees at 7 bases. This CDR3 spans 18 amino acids. Looked up from germline, CDR1 is MNHEY and CDR2 is SVGEGT. J was trimmed by 3 bases and V by 2 bases; bases with no gene match: 16. The CDR3 spells CASSYGFGAISGLYEQYF. CDR3 coding DNA: TGTGCCAGCAGTTACGGATTCGGCGCTATTAGCGGGCTCTACGAGCAGTACTTC.

This clonotype was counted once. The rearrangement links TRBV24-1 to TRBJ2-7; TRBD1 agrees at 10 bases. V was clipped by 7 bases and J by 4 bases; unmatched bases: 12. Looked up from germline, CDR1 is KGHDR and CDR2 is SFDVKD. The CDR3 contains 16 residues. The CDR3 DNA reads TGTGCCACCAGCTCAAGCAGGGACAGGGGATTATACGAGCAGTACTTC. It specifies CATSSSRDRGLYEQYF.

This clonotype was recorded many times. J is TRBJ2-5 and V is TRBV5-1; 9 positions agree with TRBD1. The V segment lost 4 bases and the J segment 2 bases; nucleotides outside the gene matches: 3. CDR3 length: 14 amino acids. CDR1 and CDR2 (germline): SGHRS, YFSETQ. For the CDR3, the DNA is TGCGCCAGCAGCCATGGGACAGGGCAAGAGACCCAGTACTTC. This encodes CASSHGTGQETQYF.

Many counts were recorded for this clonotype. The chain recombines TRBV28 with TRBJ1-1; 7 nucleotides align to TRBD1. The trim removed 7 bases at V and 10 bases at J, leaving 24 bases unmatched. CDR3 length: 17 amino acids. The germline CDR1 and CDR2 sequences are MDHEN and SYDVKM. In DNA, the CDR3 is TGTGCCAGCAATCTTTTCCCCTTCTCCCGGGACAGTAGGAGAGCTTTCTTT. This sequence encodes CASNLFPFSRDSRRAFF.

This clonotype has at least ten counts. The chain couples TRBV2 to TRBJ2-7, with a possible D match to TRBD1 (6 bases). Trimming cost V 6 bases and J 5 bases, with 11 bases left between them. Germline V gene sequence: CDR1 SNHLY, CDR2 FYNNEI. The CDR3 sequence is 12 residues long. DNA of the CDR3: TGTGCCAGCAGACAGGGCAGGAACGAGCAGTACTTC. This translates into CASRQGRNEQYF.